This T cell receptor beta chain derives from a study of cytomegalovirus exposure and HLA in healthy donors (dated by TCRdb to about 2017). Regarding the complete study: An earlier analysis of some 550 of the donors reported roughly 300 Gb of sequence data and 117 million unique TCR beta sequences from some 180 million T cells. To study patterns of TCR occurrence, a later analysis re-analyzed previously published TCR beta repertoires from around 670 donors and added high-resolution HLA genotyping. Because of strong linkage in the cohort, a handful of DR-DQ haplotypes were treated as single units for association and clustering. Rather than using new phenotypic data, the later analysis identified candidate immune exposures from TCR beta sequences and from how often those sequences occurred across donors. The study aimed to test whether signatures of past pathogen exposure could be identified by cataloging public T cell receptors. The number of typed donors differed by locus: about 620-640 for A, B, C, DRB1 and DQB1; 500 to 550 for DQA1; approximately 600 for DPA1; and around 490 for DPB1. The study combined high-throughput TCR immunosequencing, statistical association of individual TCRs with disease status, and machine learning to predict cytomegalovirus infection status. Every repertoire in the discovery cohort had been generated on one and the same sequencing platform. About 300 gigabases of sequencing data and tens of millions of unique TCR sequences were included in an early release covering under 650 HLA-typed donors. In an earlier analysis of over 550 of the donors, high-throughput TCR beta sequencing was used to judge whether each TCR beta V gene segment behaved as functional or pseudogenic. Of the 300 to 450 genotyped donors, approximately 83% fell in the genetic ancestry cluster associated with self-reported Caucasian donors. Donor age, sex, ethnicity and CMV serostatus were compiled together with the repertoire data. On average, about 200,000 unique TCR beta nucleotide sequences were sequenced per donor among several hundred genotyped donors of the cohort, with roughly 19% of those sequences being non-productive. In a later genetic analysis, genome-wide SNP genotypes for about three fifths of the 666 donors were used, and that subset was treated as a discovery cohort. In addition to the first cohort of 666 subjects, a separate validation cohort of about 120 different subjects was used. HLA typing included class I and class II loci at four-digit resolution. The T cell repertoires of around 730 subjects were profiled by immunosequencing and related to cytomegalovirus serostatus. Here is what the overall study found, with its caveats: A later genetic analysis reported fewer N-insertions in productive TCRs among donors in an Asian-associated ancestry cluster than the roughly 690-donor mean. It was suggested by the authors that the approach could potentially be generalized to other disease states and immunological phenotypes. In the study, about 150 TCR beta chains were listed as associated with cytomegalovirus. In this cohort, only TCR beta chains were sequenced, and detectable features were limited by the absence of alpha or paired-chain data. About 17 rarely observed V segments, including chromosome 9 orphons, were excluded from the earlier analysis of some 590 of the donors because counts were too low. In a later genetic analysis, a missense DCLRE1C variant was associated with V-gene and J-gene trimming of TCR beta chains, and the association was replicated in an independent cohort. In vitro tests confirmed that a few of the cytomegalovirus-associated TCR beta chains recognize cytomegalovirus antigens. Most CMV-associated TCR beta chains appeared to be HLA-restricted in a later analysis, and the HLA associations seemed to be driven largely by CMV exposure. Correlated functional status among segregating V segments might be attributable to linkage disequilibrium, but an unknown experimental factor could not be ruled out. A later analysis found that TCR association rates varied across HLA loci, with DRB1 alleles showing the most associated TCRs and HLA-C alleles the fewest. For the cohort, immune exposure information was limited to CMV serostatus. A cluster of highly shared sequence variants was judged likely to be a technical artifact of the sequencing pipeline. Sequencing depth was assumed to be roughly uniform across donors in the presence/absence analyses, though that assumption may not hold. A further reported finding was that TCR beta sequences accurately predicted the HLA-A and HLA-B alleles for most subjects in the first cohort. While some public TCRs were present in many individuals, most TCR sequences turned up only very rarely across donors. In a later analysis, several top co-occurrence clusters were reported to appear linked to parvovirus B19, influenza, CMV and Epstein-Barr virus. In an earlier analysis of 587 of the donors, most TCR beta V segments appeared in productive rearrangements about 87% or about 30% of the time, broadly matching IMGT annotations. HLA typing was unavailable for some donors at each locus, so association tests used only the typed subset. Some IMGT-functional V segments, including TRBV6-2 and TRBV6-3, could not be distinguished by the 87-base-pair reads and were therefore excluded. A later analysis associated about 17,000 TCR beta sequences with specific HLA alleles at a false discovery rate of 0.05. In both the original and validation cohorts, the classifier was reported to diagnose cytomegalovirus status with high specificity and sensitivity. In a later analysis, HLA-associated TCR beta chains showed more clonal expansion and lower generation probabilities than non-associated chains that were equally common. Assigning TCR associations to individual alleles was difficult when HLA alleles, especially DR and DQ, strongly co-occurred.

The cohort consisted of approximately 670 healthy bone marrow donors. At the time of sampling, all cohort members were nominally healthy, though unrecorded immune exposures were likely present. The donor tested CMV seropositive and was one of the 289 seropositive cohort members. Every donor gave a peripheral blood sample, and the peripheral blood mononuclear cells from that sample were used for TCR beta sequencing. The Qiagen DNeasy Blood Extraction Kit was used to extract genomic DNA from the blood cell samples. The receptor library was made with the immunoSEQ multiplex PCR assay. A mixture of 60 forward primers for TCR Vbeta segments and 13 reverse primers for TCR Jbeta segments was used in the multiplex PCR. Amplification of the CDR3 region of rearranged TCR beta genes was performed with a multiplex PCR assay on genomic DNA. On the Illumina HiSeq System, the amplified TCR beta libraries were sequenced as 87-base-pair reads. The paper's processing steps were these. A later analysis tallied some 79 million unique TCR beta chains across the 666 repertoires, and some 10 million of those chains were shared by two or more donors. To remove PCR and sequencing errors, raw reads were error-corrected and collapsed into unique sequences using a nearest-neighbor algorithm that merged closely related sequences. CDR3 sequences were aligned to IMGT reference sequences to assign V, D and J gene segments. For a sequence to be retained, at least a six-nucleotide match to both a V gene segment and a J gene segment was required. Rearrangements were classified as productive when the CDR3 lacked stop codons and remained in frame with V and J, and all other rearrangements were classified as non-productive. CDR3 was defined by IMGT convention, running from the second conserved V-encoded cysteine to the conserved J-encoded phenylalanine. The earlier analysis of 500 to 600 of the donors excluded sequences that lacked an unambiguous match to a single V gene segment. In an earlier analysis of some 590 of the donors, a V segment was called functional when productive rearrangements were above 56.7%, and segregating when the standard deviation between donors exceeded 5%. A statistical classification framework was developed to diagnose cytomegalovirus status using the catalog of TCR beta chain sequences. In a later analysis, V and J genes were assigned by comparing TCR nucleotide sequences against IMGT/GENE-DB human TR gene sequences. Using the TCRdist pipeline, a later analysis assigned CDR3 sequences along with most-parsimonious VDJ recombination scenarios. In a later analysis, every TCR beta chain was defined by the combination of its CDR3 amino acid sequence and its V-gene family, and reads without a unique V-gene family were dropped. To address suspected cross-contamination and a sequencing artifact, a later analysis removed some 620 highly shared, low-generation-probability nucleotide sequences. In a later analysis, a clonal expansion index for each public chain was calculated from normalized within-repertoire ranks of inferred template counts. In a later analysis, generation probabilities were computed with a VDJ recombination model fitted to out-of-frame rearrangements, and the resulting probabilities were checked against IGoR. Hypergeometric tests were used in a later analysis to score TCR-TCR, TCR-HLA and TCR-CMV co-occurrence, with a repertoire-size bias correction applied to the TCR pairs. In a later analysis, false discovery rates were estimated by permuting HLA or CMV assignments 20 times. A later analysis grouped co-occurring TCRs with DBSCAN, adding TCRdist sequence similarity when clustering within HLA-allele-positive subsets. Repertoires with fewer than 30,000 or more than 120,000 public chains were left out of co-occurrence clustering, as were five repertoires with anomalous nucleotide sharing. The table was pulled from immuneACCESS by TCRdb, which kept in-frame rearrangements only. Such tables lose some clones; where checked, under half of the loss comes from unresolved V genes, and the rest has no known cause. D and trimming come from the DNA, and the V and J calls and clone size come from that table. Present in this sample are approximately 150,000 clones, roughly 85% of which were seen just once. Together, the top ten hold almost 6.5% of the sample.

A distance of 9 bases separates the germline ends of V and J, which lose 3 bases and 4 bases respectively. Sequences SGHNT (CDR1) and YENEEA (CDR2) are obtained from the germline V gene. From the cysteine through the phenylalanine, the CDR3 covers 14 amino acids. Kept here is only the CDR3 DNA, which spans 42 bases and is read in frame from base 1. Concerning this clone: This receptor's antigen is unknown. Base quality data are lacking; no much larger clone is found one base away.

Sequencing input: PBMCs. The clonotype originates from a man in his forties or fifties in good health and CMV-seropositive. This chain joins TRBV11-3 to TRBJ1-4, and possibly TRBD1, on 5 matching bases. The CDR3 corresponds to CASSFDSFNEKLFF. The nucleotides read TGTGCCAGCAGCTTCGACAGTTTTAATGAAAAACTGTTTTTT. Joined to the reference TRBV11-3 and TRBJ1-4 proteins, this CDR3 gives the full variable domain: EAGVVQSPRYKIIEKKQPVAFWCNPISGHNTLYWYLQNLGQGPELLIRYENEEAVDDSQLPKDRFSAERLKGVDSTLKIQPAELGDSAVYLCASSFDSFNEKLFFGSGTQLSVL.